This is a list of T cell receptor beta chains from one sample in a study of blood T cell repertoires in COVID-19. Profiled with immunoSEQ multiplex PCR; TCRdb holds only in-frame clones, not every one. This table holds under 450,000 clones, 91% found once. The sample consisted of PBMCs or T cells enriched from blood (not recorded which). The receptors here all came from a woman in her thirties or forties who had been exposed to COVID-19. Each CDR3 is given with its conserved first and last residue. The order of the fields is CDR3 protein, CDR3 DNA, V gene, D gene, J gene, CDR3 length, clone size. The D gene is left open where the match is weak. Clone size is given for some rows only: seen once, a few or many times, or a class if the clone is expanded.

CASSSGGRAQGTEAFF TGTGCCAGCAGCTCCGGGGGGAGGGCCCAGGGGACTGAAGCTTTCTTT TRBV5-5 . TRBJ1-1 16 .
CSAPSVDTQYF TGCAGTGCCCCCTCCGTGGATACGCAGTATTTT TRBV20-1 . TRBJ2-3 11 .
CASSLNRADIQYF TGTGCCAGCAGCTTAAACAGGGCGGACATTCAGTACTTC TRBV7-3 . TRBJ2-4 13 .
CASSLRASGSEDEQFF TGTGCCAGCAGCTTAAGGGCTAGCGGGAGTGAGGATGAGCAGTTCTTC TRBV7-8 TRBD2 TRBJ2-1 16 .
CASSDRGLVSSPLHF TGTGCCAGCAGTGACAGGGGCCTCGTGAGTTCACCCCTCCACTTT TRBV6-1 . TRBJ1-6 15 .
CASSLLAGTSGRGTQYF TGTGCCAGCAGCTTATTAGCTGGGACTAGCGGGAGAGGGACCCAGTACTTC TRBV7-8 TRBD2 TRBJ2-5 17 .
CAISGASGGAAEQFF TGTGCCATCAGTGGAGCTAGCGGGGGGGCAGCTGAGCAGTTCTTC TRBV10-3 TRBD2 TRBJ2-1 15 .
CASNNRETQYF TGTGCCAGCAACAACCGAGAGACCCAGTACTTC TRBV2 . TRBJ2-5 11 few
CSVMSGRAEEQFF TGCAGCGTGATGAGCGGGAGGGCCGAGGAGCAGTTCTTC TRBV29-1 TRBD2 TRBJ2-1 13 .
CASSSGTSWETQYF TGTGCCAGCAGCTCGGGGACTTCTTGGGAGACCCAGTACTTC TRBV7-8 . TRBJ2-5 14 .
CASHGSRGLNYGYTF TGTGCCAGCCACGGGTCCCGAGGGTTAAACTATGGCTACACCTTC TRBV2 . TRBJ1-2 15 .
CASSLAGTGDSNEQFF TGTGCCAGCAGCCTAGCCGGGACAGGAGACTCCAATGAGCAGTTCTTC TRBV3-1/TRBV3-2 TRBD1 TRBJ2-1 16 .
CASSFSGIGELFF TGTGCCAGCAGCTTTTCGGGAATCGGGGAGCTGTTTTTT TRBV7-9 . TRBJ2-2 13 .
CASSLSAGSTEAFF TGTGCCAGCAGTTTATCAGCTGGGAGCACTGAAGCTTTCTTT TRBV27 . TRBJ1-1 14 once
CASSPPGRQETQYF TGTGCCAGCTCACCACCGGGGCGACAAGAGACCCAGTACTTC TRBV18 . TRBJ2-5 14 .
CASSSQGSGTEAFF TGTGCCAGCAGCTCACAGGGCTCGGGCACTGAAGCTTTCTTT TRBV7-9 . TRBJ1-1 14 .
CASSLEQGALEKLFF TGTGCCAGCTCACTGGAACAGGGGGCGCTTGAAAAACTGTTTTTT TRBV18 TRBD1 TRBJ1-4 15 .
CASSFGAGLSNTEAFF TGTGCCAGCAGCTTCGGTGCGGGACTCTCGAACACTGAAGCTTTCTTT TRBV7-8 . TRBJ1-1 16 .
CASKLVGTDTQYF TGCGCCAGTAAGCTGGTGGGCACAGATACGCAGTATTTT TRBV10-2 . TRBJ2-3 13 .
CASSLRDRAVLNTEAFF TGTGCCAGCAGCTTGAGGGACAGGGCCGTTTTGAACACTGAAGCTTTCTTT TRBV5-5 TRBD1 TRBJ1-1 17 once